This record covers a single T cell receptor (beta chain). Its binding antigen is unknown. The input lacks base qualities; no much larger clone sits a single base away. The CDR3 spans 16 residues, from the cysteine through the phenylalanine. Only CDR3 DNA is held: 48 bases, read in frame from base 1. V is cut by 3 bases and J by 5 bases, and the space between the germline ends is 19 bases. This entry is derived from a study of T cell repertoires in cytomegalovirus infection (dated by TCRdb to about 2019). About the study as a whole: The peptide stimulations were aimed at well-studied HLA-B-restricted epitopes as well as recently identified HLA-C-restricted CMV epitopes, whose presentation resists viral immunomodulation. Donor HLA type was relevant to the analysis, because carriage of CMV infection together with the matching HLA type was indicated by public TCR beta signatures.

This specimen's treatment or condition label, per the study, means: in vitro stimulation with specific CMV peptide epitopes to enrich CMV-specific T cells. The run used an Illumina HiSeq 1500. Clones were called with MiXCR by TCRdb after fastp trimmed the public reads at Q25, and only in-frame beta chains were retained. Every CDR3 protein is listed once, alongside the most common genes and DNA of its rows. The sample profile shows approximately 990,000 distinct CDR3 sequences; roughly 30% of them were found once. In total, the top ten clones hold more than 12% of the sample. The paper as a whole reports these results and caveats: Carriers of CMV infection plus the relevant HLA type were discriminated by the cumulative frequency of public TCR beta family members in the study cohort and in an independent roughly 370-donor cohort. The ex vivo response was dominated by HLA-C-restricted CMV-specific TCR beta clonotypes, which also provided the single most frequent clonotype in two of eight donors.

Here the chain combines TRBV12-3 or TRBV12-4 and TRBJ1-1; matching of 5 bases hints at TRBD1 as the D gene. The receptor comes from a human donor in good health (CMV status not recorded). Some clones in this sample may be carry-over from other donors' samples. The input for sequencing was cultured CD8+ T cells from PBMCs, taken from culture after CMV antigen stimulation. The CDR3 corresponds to CASSFRSYIGGTEAFF. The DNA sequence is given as TGTGCCAGCAGTTTTCGATCCTATATTGGGGGAACTGAAGCTTTCTTT.